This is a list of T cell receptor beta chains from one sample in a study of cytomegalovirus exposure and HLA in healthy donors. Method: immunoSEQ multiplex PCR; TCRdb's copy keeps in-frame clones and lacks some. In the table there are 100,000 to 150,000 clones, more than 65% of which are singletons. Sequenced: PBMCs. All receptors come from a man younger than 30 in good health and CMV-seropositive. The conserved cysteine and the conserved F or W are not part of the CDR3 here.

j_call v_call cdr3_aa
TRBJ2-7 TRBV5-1 ASSTGTGVAYEQY
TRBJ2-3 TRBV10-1 ASSPGADTQY
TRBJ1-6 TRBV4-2 ASSQGEGATNSPLH
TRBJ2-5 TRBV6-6 ASRRPGIEETQY
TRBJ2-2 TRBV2 ASSGSSQGGELF
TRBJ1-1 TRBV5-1 ASSPGGENTEAF
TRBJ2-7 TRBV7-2 ASGTGGRGEQY
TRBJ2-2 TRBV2 ASRDRDTGELF
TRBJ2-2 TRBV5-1 ASSPRTGQTGELF
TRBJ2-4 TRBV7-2 ASSPTGTFQY
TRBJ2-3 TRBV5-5 ASSFFGQGLRMSTDTQY
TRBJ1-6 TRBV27 ASRPGGGRNSPLH
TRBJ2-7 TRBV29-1 SVVGSGEQY
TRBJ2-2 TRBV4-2 ASSQDWRLAGTTGELF
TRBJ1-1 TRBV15 ATSREQPTEAF
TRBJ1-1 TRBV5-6 ASSLRTNTEAF
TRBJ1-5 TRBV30 AWRQGQGSNQPQH
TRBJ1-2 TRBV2 ASSDFRQNYGYT
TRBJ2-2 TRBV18 ASSPNSLNTGELF
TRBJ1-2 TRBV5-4 ASSRQFNTNYGYT
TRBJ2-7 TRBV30 AWVQGFYEQY
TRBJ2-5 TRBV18 ASSPASQETQY
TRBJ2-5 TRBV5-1 ASSGDTQETQY
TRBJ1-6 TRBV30 AWSRGTGGAGSPLH
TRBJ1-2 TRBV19 ASSMLSYSYYGYT
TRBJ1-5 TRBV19 ASSIGQGGSS
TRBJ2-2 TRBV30 AWRPGGASRTGELF
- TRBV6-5 ATSVTGAYEQY
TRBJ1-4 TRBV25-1 ASSESGGGAEKLF
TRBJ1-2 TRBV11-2 ASSLDREGSGDT
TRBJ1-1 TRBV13 ASSSYRVNTEAF
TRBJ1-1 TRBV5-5 ASSMGGGRPPEAF
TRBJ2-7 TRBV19 ASRPTGTRYEQY
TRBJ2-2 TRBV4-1 ASSPPGQGHGELF
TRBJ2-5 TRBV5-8 ASSPRQFQETQY